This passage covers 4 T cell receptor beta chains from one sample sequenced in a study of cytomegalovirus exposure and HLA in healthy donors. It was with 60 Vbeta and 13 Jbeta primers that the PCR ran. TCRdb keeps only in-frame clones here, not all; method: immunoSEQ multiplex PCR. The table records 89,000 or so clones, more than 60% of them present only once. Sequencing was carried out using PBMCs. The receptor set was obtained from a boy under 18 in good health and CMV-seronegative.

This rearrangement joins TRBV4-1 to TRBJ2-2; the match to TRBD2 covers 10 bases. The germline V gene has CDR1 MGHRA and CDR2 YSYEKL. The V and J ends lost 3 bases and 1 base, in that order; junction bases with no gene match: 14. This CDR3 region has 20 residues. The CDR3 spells CASSQRPSGRGRGNTGELFF. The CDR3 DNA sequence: TGCGCCAGCAGCCAGAGGCCGAGCGGGAGGGGACGTGGGAACACCGGGGAGCTGTTTTTT.

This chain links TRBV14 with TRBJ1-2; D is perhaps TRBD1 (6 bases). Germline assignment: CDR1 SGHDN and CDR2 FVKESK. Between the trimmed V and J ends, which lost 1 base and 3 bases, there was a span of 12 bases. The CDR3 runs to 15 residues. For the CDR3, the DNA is TGTGCCAGCAGCCAAGTGGGGGCAGGGTACTATGGCTACACCTTC. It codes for CASSQVGAGYYGYTF.

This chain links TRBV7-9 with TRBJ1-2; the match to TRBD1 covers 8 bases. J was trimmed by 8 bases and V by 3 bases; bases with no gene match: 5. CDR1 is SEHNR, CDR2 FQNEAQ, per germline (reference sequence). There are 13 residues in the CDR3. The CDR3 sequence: CASSFQGAIGYTF. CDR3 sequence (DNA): TGTGCCAGCAGCTTCCAGGGGGCGATCGGCTACACCTTC.

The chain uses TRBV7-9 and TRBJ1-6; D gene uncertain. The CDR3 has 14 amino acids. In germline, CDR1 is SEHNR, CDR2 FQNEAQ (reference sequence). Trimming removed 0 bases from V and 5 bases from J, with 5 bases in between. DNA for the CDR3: TGTGCCAGCAGCTTAGCGGGAGATAATTCACCCCTCCACTTT. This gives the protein CASSLAGDNSPLHF.